This entry lists 28 T cell receptor beta chains sequenced from one sample in a study of beta chain features in type 1 diabetes (dated by TCRdb to the late 2010s). Library creation used the immunoSEQ multiplex PCR assay. The entire isolated RNA was reverse transcribed using the High Capacity cDNA Reverse Transcription Kit, and thus expressed TCRB transcripts were sequenced. Entries here come from immuneACCESS through TCRdb and include only in-frame sequences with V and J called. Some clones fail to appear in such tables; in the studies checked, an unresolved V gene covers under half of the shortfall, and the cause of the remainder is unknown. The sample table shows hundreds of thousands of clones, and 9.6% are seen once. About 0.037% of the sample is taken by the ten largest. The sequencing input was naive CD4+ T cells from blood. The sample's cell subset or site, from its label and the paper: true naive CD4+ T cells. The receptors stem from a woman between 18 and 29 years old in good health.

This clone was counted only a few times. This chain joins TRBV7-9 and TRBJ2-5; no firm D call. The CDR3 contains 13 residues. CDR1 is SEHNR and CDR2 is FQNEAQ in the germline V gene (reference sequence). Trimming removed 1 base at V and 4 bases at J, with 7 bases between. CDR3 nucleotides: TGTGCCAGCAGCTTAGATACCGGAGAGACCCAGTACTTC. Protein product: CASSLDTGETQYF.

This clone appeared many times. The gene calls are TRBV9 and TRBJ2-4; tentative D call: TRBD2 (5 bases). The CDR3 sequence is 16 residues long. CDR1 SGDLS and CDR2 YYNGEE come from the germline V gene. V lost 0 bases and J 2 bases, leaving 12 bases between the germline ends. The CDR3 region has the DNA TGTGCCAGCAGCGTAGCTGAGCCGGGGACCAAAAACATTCAGTACTTC. It codes for CASSVAEPGTKNIQYF.

The chain recombines TRBV7-8 with TRBJ2-7; 8 bases fit TRBD1. CDR1 is SGHVS, CDR2 FQNEAQ, per germline. The CDR3 is 15 residues long. The V gene end was trimmed by 5 bases and the J gene end by 5 bases; junction bases not matched to a gene: 11. The chain's CDR3 is CASSPGQGPPHEQYF. The CDR3 DNA follows: TGTGCCAGCAGCCCTGGACAGGGCCCTCCCCACGAGCAGTACTTC.

J is TRBJ2-1 and V is TRBV6-1; 7 bases align to TRBD1. CDR1 and CDR2 (germline): MNHNS, SASEGT. J was trimmed by 2 bases and V by 4 bases; bases with no gene match: 8. The CDR3 is 16 amino acids. The DNA of the CDR3 is TGTGCCAGCAGTGCTTACACAGGGGCCACCTACAATGAGCAGTTCTTC. Residues: CASSAYTGATYNEQFF.

This chain joins TRBV6-5 and TRBJ2-3; D not certain. CDR1 and CDR2 (germline): MNHEY, SVGAGI. This CDR3 is 13 amino acids long. V lost 2 bases to trimming and J lost 4 bases, with 7 bases between them. Written as DNA, the CDR3 is TGTGCCAGCAGTTACCGGGTCCCAGATACGCAGTATTTT. Translated, it gives CASSYRVPDTQYF.

For the CDR3, the DNA is TGTGCCAGCAAGCGAGACGGCCTAAGCACAGATACGCAGTATTTT. It is translated as CASKRDGLSTDTQYF. This chain joins TRBV6-6 and TRBJ2-3, with D hard to call. This CDR3 spans 15 amino acids. From germline, CDR1 is MNHNY and CDR2 SVGAGI (reference sequence). The V gene lost 7 bases and the J gene lost 0 bases, with 14 bases spanning the gap.

This clone was counted between two and nine times. CDR3: CASLDRGRGNQPQHF. The CDR3 nucleotides are TGTGCCAGTCTGGACAGGGGTCGGGGCAATCAGCCCCAGCATTTT. The rearrangement links TRBV19 to TRBJ1-5; 9 nucleotides align to TRBD1. The CDR3 consists of 15 residues. Germline V gene data show CDR1 as LNHDA and CDR2 as SQIVND (reference sequence). V shed 8 bases, J shed 2 bases, and the junction held 7 bases outside the gene matches.

The chain joins TRBV30 to TRBJ1-3; no clear D gene. The germline V and J ends were trimmed by 5 bases and 0 bases, with 14 bases remaining between them. The germline V gene encodes CDR1 GTSNPN and CDR2 SVGIG (reference sequence). The CDR3 is 15 residues long. CDR3 region: CAWALDGSSGNTIYF. CDR3 DNA sequence: TGTGCCTGGGCCCTTGACGGGAGCTCTGGAAACACCATATATTTT.

This clone was seen more than once but under ten times. This sequence joins TRBV10-3 and TRBJ2-5; 7 nucleotides line up with TRBD2. The CDR3 covers 15 residues. V dropped 3 bases and J dropped 5; count of bases not matched to a gene: 9. Germline V gene data show CDR1 as ENHRY and CDR2 as SYGVKD. This CDR3 reads CAISEVRGSGETQYF. DNA for the CDR3: TGTGCCATCAGTGAAGTTCGCGGGAGCGGGGAGACCCAGTACTTC.

The CDR3 DNA follows: TGTGCCAGCAGTGTTGACAGGAATTCACCCCTCCACTTT. Amino acids: CASSVDRNSPLHF. The genes are TRBV9 and TRBJ1-6; weak D call: TRBD1 (6 bases). Germline CDR1 and CDR2: SGDLS and YYNGEE. The CDR3 consists of 13 residues. Trimming took off 5 bases at V and 7 bases at J, with 10 bases between the two ends.

The chain employs TRBV11-2 and TRBJ2-1; no clear D. Germline V gives CDR1 SGHAT, CDR2 FQNNGV. The ends were cut back, 0 bases at V and 8 bases at J, with 11 bases in the middle. The CDR3 is 14 amino acids. The CDR3 protein is CASSLELASDEQFF. As DNA, the CDR3 is TGTGCCAGCAGCTTAGAGTTAGCTTCCGATGAGCAGTTCTTC.

This clone was observed many times. The J gene is TRBJ1-5, the V gene TRBV30; 7 nucleotides agree with TRBD1. The germline V gene encodes CDR1 GTSNPN and CDR2 SVGIG (reference sequence). J was trimmed by 4 bases and V by 2 bases; bases with no gene match: 5. The CDR3 is 14 residues long. CDR3 sequence reads: CAWSPGGPNQPQHF. CDR3 coding DNA: TGTGCCTGGAGTCCAGGGGGGCCTAATCAGCCCCAGCATTTT.

A few counts support this clone. The chain is built from TRBV4-2 and TRBJ2-7; TRBD1 matches 7 bases. The trim removed 0 bases at V and 2 bases at J, leaving 10 bases unmatched. The CDR3 totals 17 residues. The germline V gene encodes CDR1 LGHNA and CDR2 YNFKEQ. The CDR3 DNA reads TGTGCCAGCAGCCAAGACTCTCGACAGGGCACCCCCTACGAGCAGTACTTC. This sequence encodes CASSQDSRQGTPYEQYF.

CDR3 protein: CASSIDSDGTQYF. The CDR3 DNA reads as TGTGCCAGTAGTATCGACAGCGACGGGACCCAGTACTTC. The chain carries TRBV19 and TRBJ2-5; tentative D call: TRBD1 (5 bases). CDR3 size: 13 residues. V lost 3 bases, J lost 7 bases, and 12 bases lay in between. Germline CDR1 LNHDA, CDR2 SQIVND (reference sequence).

The chain has TRBV5-4 and TRBJ1-1, with D possibly matching TRBD1 (5 bases). Trimming shortened V by 7 bases and J by 6 bases, and 16 bases separated the two germline ends. Germline CDR1 reads SGHNT; CDR2 reads YYREEE (reference sequence). The CDR3 length is 13 residues. CDR3 sequence reads: CASQIQGGPEAFF. For the CDR3, the DNA is TGTGCCAGCCAAATCCAGGGAGGACCTGAAGCTTTCTTT.

The J gene is TRBJ2-7, the V gene TRBV10-3; 7 bases are a match to TRBD2. CDR3 length: 15 amino acids. Looked up from germline, CDR1 is ENHRY and CDR2 is SYGVKD. V gave up 2 bases and J gave up 4 bases; unmatched junction bases: 8. Here the CDR3 DNA reads TGTGCCATCAGTGAGAGAGCTAGCGGTAGTTACGAGCAGTACTTC. Translation: CAISERASGSYEQYF.

The chain couples TRBV5-6 to TRBJ2-7; TRBD1 matches 7 bases. CDR1 is SGHDT and CDR2 is YYEEEE in the germline V gene. This CDR3 comprises 15 residues. Trimming removed 0 bases from V and 0 bases from J; junction bases left unmatched: 3. The CDR3 DNA reads as TGTGCCAGCAGCTTGGAACCAGGGGGCTCCTACGAGCAGTACTTC. This translates into CASSLEPGGSYEQYF.

This clone has just a few counts. The chain is built from TRBV18 and TRBJ2-3; tentatively, D is TRBD2 (6 bases). Germline V gives CDR1 KGHSH, CDR2 LQKENI. The CDR3 sequence is 15 residues long. V gave up 1 base and J gave up 4 bases, with 12 bases separating them. The CDR3: CASSPQREVADTQYF. CDR3 coding DNA: TGTGCCAGCTCACCACAGAGGGAGGTGGCAGATACGCAGTATTTT.

This clone was seen more than once but under ten times. V usage is TRBV30 and J usage is TRBJ1-1; 8 nucleotides line up with TRBD1. Trimming took 5 bases from V and 8 from J; bases not matched to a gene: 16. The V gene's germline CDR1 is GTSNPN and CDR2 SVGIG (reference sequence). This CDR3 is 15 amino acids long. CDR3 sequence (DNA): TGTGCCTGGCGCAGAAAAGACAGGGGCGGTGGCGAAGCTTTCTTT. This gives the protein CAWRRKDRGGGEAFF.

The chain joins TRBV5-1 to TRBJ2-3; 9 bases fit TRBD1. Germline lookup yields CDR1 SGHRS and CDR2 YFSETQ. The length of the CDR3 is 18 residues. Trimming at V came to 0 bases and at J to 3 bases, leaving 11 bases not matched to a gene. The CDR3 spells CASSLAGGTGRRTDTQYF. The CDR3 DNA reads TGCGCCAGCAGCTTGGCCGGGGGGACAGGGAGAAGAACAGATACGCAGTATTTT.

This clone has just a few counts. This sequence joins TRBV6-1 and TRBJ2-2; TRBD2 agrees at 10 bases. In germline, CDR1 is MNHNS, CDR2 SASEGT. The CDR3 contains 15 residues. The V and J ends lost 6 bases and 5 bases, in that order; junction bases with no gene match: 6. CDR3 sequence: CASSSGTSETGELFF. CDR3 sequence (DNA): TGTGCCAGCAGCTCCGGGACTAGCGAAACCGGGGAGCTGTTTTTT.

Only a few counts were recorded for this clone. The rearrangement joins TRBV7-9 to TRBJ2-1; 8 nucleotides agree with TRBD1. Germline values: CDR1 SEHNR, CDR2 FQNEAQ (reference sequence). The CDR3 totals 13 residues. Losses at the gene ends were 1 base for V and 13 bases for J; bases not matched to a gene: 6. The CDR3 sequence: CASSLDSGTGQFF. As DNA, the CDR3 is TGTGCCAGCAGCTTAGATAGTGGGACAGGACAGTTCTTC.

This clone showed up just a few times. The rearrangement links TRBV2 to TRBJ1-2, with D uncertain. The V and J ends lost 3 bases and 6 bases respectively, with 11 bases between them. CDR1 is SNHLY, CDR2 FYNNEI, per germline. The CDR3 has 13 amino acids. CDR3 in amino acids: CASSEIPGDGYTF. DNA of the CDR3: TGTGCCAGCAGTGAGATCCCCGGAGATGGCTACACCTTC.

V and J are TRBV7-3 and TRBJ2-6, with D possibly being TRBD2 (5 bases). Germline values: CDR1 SGHTA, CDR2 FQGTGA. This CDR3 has 15 amino acids. V lost 2 bases, J lost 0 bases, and 5 bases lay in between. The CDR3 loop reads CASSLGGSGANVLTF. The CDR3 DNA is TGTGCCAGCAGCTTAGGAGGCTCTGGGGCCAACGTCCTGACTTTC.

The chain employs TRBV19 and TRBJ2-1, with 9 bases fitting TRBD2. There are 16 residues in the CDR3. The J segment lost 4 bases and the V segment lost 5 bases, leaving 9 bases of the junction unmatched. Germline CDR1 LNHDA, CDR2 SQIVND (reference sequence). The CDR3, as DNA: TGTGCCAGTAGTCTTCCCGTTGCGGGGGGGTACAATGAGCAGTTCTTC. Its protein is CASSLPVAGGYNEQFF.

The rearrangement joins TRBV11-2 to TRBJ2-1; TRBD1 agrees at 9 bases. V dropped 4 bases and J dropped 9; count of bases not matched to a gene: 19. The CDR3 has 18 amino acids. In germline, CDR1 is SGHAT, CDR2 FQNNGV. CDR3 coding DNA: TGTGCCAGCAGCTCGTCCTCGGCCGGGACAGGGAGAAGGATTGAGCAGTTCTTC. Translated, it gives CASSSSSAGTGRRIEQFF. The entire variable domain, with the rest obtained from reference TRBV11-2 and TRBJ2-1, is as follows: EAGVAQSPRYKIIEKRQSVAFWCNPISGHATLYWYQQILGQGPKLLIQFQNNGVVDDSQLPKDRFSAERLKGVDSTLKIQPAKLEDSAVYLCASSSSSAGTGRRIEQFFGPGTRLTVL.

The chain employs TRBV5-5 and TRBJ2-1; D gene unclear. The CDR3 has 13 amino acids. CDR1 SGHKS and CDR2 YYEKEE come from the germline V gene (reference sequence). Between the trimmed V and J ends, which lost 1 base and 4 bases, there was a span of 6 bases. CDR3 DNA sequence: TGTGCCAGCAGCTTGATCGGGTACAATGAGCAGTTCTTC. This sequence encodes CASSLIGYNEQFF.

This clone was found many times. V and J are TRBV7-9 and TRBJ2-7; TRBD1 matches at 8 bases. The V segment lost 1 base and the J segment 7 bases; nucleotides outside the gene matches: 9. In germline, CDR1 is SEHNR, CDR2 FQNEAQ (reference sequence). The CDR3 covers 15 residues. In DNA form, the CDR3 reads TGTGCCAGCAGCTTAGGAGACAGGGGAGGAGCGGAGCAGTACTTC. Encoded protein: CASSLGDRGGAEQYF.